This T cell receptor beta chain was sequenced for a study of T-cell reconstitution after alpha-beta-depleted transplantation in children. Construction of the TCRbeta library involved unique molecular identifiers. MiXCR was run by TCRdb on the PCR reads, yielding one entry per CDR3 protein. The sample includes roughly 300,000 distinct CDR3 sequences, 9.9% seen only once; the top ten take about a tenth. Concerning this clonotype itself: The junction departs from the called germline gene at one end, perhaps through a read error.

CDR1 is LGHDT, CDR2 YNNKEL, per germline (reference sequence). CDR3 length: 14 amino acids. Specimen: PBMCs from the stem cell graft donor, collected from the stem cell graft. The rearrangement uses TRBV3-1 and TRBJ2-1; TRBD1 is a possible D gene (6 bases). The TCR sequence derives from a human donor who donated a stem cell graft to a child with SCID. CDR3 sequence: CASSQGTAYDEQFF. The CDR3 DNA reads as TGTGCCAGCAGCCAAGGGACAGCCTACGATGAGCAGTTCTTC.